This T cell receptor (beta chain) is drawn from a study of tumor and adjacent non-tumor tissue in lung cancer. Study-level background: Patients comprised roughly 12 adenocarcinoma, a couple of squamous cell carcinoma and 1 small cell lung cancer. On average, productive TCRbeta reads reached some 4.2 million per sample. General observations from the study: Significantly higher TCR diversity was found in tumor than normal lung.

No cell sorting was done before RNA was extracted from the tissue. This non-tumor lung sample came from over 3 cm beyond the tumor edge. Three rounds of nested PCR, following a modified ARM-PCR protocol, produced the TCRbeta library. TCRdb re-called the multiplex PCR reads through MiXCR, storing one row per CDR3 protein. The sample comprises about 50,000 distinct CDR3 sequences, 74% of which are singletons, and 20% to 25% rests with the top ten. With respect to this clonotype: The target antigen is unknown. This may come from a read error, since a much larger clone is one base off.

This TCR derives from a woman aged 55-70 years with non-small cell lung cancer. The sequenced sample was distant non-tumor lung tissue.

The CDR3 sequence: CASSRSGTGKNIQYF. CDR3 in DNA: TGTGCCAGCAGTCGATCCGGGACAGGGAAAAACATTCAGTACTTC. The genes are TRBV28 and TRBJ2-4; 9 bases are a match to TRBD1. V lost 5 bases and J lost 4; bases outside the gene matches: 6. From germline, CDR1 is MDHEN and CDR2 SYDVKM. The CDR3 covers 15 residues. The full variable domain, rest sourced from reference TRBV28 and TRBJ2-4, is DVKVTQSSRYLVKRTGEKVFLECVQDMDHENMFWYRQDPGLGLRLIYFSYDVKMKEKGDIPEGYSVSREKKERFSLILESASTNQTSMYLCASSRSGTGKNIQYFGAGTRLSVL.